The clone carrying this T cell receptor (beta chain) was detected ten times or more. Its antigen remains unknown. The source of the sample is a study of CD8 T cells in ankylosing spondylitis. Study observations and caveats: Disease-linked clones proved CD8+ and comparatively uncommon in peripheral blood.

From the 5' RACE reads, TCRdb called clonotypes with MiXCR, one entry per CDR3 protein. The sample carries 150,000 to 200,000 distinct CDR3 sequences, roughly 13% recorded once. The CDR3 sequence is 15 residues long. The germline V gene has CDR1 MNHEY and CDR2 SMNVEV (reference sequence). The V end was cut by 2 bases, the J end by 4 bases, with 14 bases between. Input material: blood, either unsorted or a sorted T cell fraction (not recorded which). The genes are TRBV27 and TRBJ2-5, with D perhaps matching TRBD2 (5 bases). This clonotype was sampled from a female donor with ankylosing spondylitis or in good health (not recorded which). This CDR3 reads CASSLRAGGRETQYF. In DNA form, the CDR3 reads TGTGCCAGCAGTTTAAGGGCGGGTGGGCGAGAGACCCAGTACTTC.